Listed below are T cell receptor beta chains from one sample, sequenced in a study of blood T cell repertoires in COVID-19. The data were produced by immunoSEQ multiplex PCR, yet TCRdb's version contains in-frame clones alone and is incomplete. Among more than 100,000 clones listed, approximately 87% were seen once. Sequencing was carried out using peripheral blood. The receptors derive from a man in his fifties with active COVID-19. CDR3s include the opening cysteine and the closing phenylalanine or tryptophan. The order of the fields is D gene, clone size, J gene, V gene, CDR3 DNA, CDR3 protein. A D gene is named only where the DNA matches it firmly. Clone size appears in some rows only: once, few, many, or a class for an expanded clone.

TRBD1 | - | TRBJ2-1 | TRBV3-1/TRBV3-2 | TGTGCCAGCAGCCCGGGACCCAGGGGGAAGTTCTTC | CASSPGPRGKFF
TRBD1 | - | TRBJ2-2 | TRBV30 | TGTGCCTGGAGCATCCGGGACAGGTGGGGCGGGGAGCTGTTTTTT | CAWSIRDRWGGELFF
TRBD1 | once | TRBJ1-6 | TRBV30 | TGTGCCTGGAGTGTTAAGGACAGGGGGAATTCACCCCTCCACTTT | CAWSVKDRGNSPLHF
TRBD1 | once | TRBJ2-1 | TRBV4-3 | TGCGCCAGCAGCCGCATACAGGGGGCTGAGCAGTTCTTC | CASSRIQGAEQFF
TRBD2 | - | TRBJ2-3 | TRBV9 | TGTGCCAGCAGCGTAGTAGGCGGGGGGGGCACAGATACGCAGTATTTT | CASSVVGGGGTDTQYF
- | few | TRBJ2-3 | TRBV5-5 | TGTGCCAGCAGCGCCGGGACTCTACCGCTTATACGGGACGGGTCGCAGTATTTT | CASSAGTLPLIRDGSQYF
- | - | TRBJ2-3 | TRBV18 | TGTGCCAGCTCAGTTAGCGTTTCTAGCACAGATACGCAGTATTTT | CASSVSVSSTDTQYF
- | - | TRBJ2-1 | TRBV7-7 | TGTGCTAGCAGCTTAGCCACAGGGCGTGAGCAGTTCTTC | CASSLATGREQFF
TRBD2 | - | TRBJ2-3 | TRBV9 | TGTGCCAGCAGCTCCCGGGAGGGTAGCACAGATACGCAGTATTTT | CASSSREGSTDTQYF
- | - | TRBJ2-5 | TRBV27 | TGTGCCAGCAGACCCTCGGGATCGAAAGAGACCCAGTACTTC | CASRPSGSKETQYF
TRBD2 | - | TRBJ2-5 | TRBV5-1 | TGCGCCAGCAGCTTGTTAACTAGCGGGGAGACCCAGTACTTC | CASSLLTSGETQYF
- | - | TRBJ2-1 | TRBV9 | TGTGCCAGCAGCGTAGATGTCAGCTACAATGAGCAGTTCTTC | CASSVDVSYNEQFF
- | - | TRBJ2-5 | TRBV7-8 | TGTGCCAGCAGCCAAGACGGGATCCGGGAGACCCAGTACTTC | CASSQDGIRETQYF
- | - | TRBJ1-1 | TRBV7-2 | TGTGCCAGCAGCTTAGGCAGGGTAAATGAAGCTTTCTTT | CASSLGRVNEAFF
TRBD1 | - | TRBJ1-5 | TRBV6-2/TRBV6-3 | TGTGCCAGCAGTCCGACAGGGACGCGCAATCAGCCCCAGCATTTT | CASSPTGTRNQPQHF
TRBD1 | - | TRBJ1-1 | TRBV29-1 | TGCAGCGTTAGGGACAGATTGAACACTGAAGCTTTCTTT | CSVRDRLNTEAFF
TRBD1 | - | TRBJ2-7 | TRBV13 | TGTGCCAGCAGCTTAGGGGGACAGGGATTCTACGAGCAGTACTTC | CASSLGGQGFYEQYF
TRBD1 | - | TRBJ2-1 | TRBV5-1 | TGCGCCAGCAAATCGGGACAGGGGGCAAACAATGAGCAGTTCTTC | CASKSGQGANNEQFF
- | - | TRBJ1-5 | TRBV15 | TGTGCCACCAGCAGAGATCCGGGTAGCAATCAGCCCCAGCATTTT | CATSRDPGSNQPQHF
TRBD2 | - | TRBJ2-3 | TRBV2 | TGTGCCAGCAGTGACGGGGACTATGGAATCACAGATACGCAGTATTTT | CASSDGDYGITDTQYF
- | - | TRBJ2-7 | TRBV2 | TGTGCCAGCAGTGAGGGCTACTCCCTATGGGAGCAGTACTTC | CASSEGYSLWEQYF
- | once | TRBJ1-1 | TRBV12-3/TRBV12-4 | TGTGCCAGCAGTTTTACCAGCACTGAAGCTTTCTTT | CASSFTSTEAFF
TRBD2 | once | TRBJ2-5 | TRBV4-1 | TGCGCCAGCAGCCAATCCGGGGGGTGGCAAGAGACCCAGTACTTC | CASSQSGGWQETQYF
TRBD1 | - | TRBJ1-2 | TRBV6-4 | TGTGCCAGCAGTGTTGACAGGGGAACGGCTGGCTACACCTTC | CASSVDRGTAGYTF
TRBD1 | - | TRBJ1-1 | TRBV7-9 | TGTGCCAGCAGCCACGTCCCGGGACAGGGATTGAACACTGAAGCTTTCTTT | CASSHVPGQGLNTEAFF
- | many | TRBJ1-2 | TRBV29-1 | TGCAGCGTTGAAGTATTGGAGGGGAAGGGTGGCTACACCTTC | CSVEVLEGKGGYTF
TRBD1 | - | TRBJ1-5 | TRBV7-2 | TGTGCCAGCAGCCTACGACAGGGACGGGGTCAGCCCCAGCATTTT | CASSLRQGRGQPQHF
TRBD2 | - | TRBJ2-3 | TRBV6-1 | TGTGCCAGCAGTGAGGCGGGGGGCACAGATACGCAGTATTTT | CASSEAGGTDTQYF
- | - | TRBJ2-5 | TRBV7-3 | TGTGCCAGCAGCGGAGGGTTCGGGGAGACCCAGTACTTC | CASSGGFGETQYF
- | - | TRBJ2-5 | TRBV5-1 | TGCGCCAGCAGCTTTGGTAGCGGAGAGACCCAGTACTTC | CASSFGSGETQYF
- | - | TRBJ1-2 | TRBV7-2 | TGTGCCAGCAGCTTTCCAGTGTCAACTAACTATGGCTACACCTTC | CASSFPVSTNYGYTF
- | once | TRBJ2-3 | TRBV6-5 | TGTGCCAGCAGGAGGGGGTTGAGCCCCGAAGATACGCAGTATTTT | CASRRGLSPEDTQYF
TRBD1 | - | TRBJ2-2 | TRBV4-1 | TGCGCCAGCAGCCAACCTTACAGAGGGCGGACAGGGGAGGGTGGGGAGCTGTTTTTT | CASSQPYRGRTGEGGELFF
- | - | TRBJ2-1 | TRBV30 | TGTGCCGAAAGGCATCCAGGGTACAATGTGCAGTTCTTC | CAERHPGYNVQFF
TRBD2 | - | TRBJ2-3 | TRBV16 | TGTGCCAGCAGCCAATCTTCACTAGCGGGGGCAGATACGCAGTATTTT | CASSQSSLAGADTQYF
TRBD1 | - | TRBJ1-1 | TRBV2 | TGTGCCAGCAAGGGCAGGGGGCGTGAAACTGAAGCTTTCTTT | CASKGRGRETEAFF
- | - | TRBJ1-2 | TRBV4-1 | TGCGCCAGCAGCCAAAAAAGCCTGGTGAATAACTATGGCTACACCTTC | CASSQKSLVNNYGYTF
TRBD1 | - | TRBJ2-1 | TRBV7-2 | TGTGCCAGCAGCTCCGGGACAGGAAACAATGAGCAGTTCTTC | CASSSGTGNNEQFF
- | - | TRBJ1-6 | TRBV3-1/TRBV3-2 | TGTGCCAGCAGCCAAGTGGGAACAGGGTCCTATAATTCACCCCTCCACTTT | CASSQVGTGSYNSPLHF
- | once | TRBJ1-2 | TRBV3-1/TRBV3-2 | TGTGCCAGCAGCTACAAGCGTAACTATGGCTACACCTTC | CASSYKRNYGYTF
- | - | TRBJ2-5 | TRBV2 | TGTGCCACAAAACGGGGGTTTTCAAAACAAGAGACCCAGTACTTC | CATKRGFSKQETQYF
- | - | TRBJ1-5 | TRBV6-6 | TGTGCCAGTGGGCTCGCAGATCAGCCCCAGCATTTT | CASGLADQPQHF
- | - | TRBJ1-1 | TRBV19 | TGTGCCAGTAGTATAGATTGGGCAGGTTGGAACACTGAAGCTTTCTTT | CASSIDWAGWNTEAFF
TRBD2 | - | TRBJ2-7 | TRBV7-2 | TGTGCCAGCAGCTCCGGAGGACTAGCGGGGGCCCTCTACGAGCAGTACTTC | CASSSGGLAGALYEQYF
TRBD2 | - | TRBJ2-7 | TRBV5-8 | TGTGCCAGCAGCCCAACCGGGACTATAGGAGAGCAGTACTTC | CASSPTGTIGEQYF
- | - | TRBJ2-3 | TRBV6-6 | TGTGCCGGCAGGGCGGGACAGAGCGTAGGTACGCAGTATTTT | CAGRAGQSVGTQYF
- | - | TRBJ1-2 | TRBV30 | TGTGCCTGGAGCGCCGGGGCCCTGGCCGGGGGAATTGGCTACACCTTC | CAWSAGALAGGIGYTF